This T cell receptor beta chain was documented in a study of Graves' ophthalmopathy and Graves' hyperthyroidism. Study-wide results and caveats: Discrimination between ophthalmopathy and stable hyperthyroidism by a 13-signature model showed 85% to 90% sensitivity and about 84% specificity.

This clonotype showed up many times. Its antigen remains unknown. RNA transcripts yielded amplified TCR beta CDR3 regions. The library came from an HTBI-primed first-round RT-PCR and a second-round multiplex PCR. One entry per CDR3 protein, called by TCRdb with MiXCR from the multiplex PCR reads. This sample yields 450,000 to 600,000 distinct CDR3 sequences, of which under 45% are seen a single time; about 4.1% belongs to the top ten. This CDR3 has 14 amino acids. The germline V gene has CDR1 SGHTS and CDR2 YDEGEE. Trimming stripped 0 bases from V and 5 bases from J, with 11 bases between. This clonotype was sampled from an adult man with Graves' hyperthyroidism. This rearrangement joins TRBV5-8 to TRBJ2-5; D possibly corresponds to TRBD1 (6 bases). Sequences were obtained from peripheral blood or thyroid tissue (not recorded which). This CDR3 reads CASSLVGGTETQYF. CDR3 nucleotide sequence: TGTGCCAGCAGCTTGGTTGGGGGCACGGAGACCCAGTACTTC.